This record looks at one T cell receptor beta chain sequence and its context. The same CDR3 can be traced to other DNA sequences in this sample. The junction had 6 bases not matched to a gene; V was cut back by 4 bases and J by 6 bases. The CDR3 is 14 residues long. Germline CDR1 MNHEY, CDR2 SMNVEV (reference sequence). This entry is derived from a study of blood T cell repertoires in COVID-19. Study background: Acute and convalescent COVID-19 specimens originated in the United States, Italy and Spain.

The authors' processing: Estimated nucleated cell counts came from reference gene primer amplification. TCRdb's table, derived via immunoSEQ multiplex PCR, lists solely in-frame clones and lacks some. The DNA was the basis for D and trimming; V, J and clone size are from that table. The sample has roughly 190,000 clones, roughly 94% seen once; the top ten hold 0.6% to 0.9%. The specimen was peripheral blood. The TCR originated in a man younger than 45 with COVID-19, enrolled during active disease. This chain connects TRBV27 to TRBJ1-5, with TRBD1 matching 7 bases. CDR3: CASSSRQGRQPQHF. The CDR3 DNA is TGTGCCAGCAGTTCTCGACAGGGACGTCAGCCCCAGCATTTT.